This note documents a single TCR beta chain sequence. This record comes from a study of preoperative IRX-2 immunotherapy in early breast cancer. Deletions cut 4 bases from V and 2 bases from J, with 11 bases between. The CDR3 is 14 amino acids. Germline-derived CDR1 and CDR2 are SGHAT and FQNNGV. Documented treatment: preoperative locoregional IRX-2 cytokine immunotherapy. Generated by immunoSEQ multiplex PCR, the TCRdb table keeps only in-frame clones and is missing some. The repertoire holds about 15,000 clones, with roughly 93% as singletons. V usage is TRBV11-2 and J usage is TRBJ1-2; no reliable D call. The sequence was obtained from a human donor with breast cancer. Sampling was carried out from a patient treated with IRX-2 immunotherapy. Here the CDR3 DNA reads TGTGCCAGCAGCTCACTACAGAGAAACTATGGCTACACCTTC. This encodes CASSSLQRNYGYTF. Variable domain in full (rest from reference TRBV11-2 and TRBJ1-2): EAGVAQSPRYKIIEKRQSVAFWCNPISGHATLYWYQQILGQGPKLLIQFQNNGVVDDSQLPKDRFSAERLKGVDSTLKIQPAKLEDSAVYLCASSSLQRNYGYTFGSGTRLTVV.